Ten or more counts support the clone carrying this TCR beta chain. The data were obtained in a study of tumor and adjacent non-tumor tissue in lung cancer. Germline lookup yields CDR1 DFQATT and CDR2 SNEGSKA (reference sequence). The ends lost 5 bases at V and 1 base at J; junction bases unmatched: 5. This CDR3 region has 14 residues. Three rounds of nested PCR, following a modified ARM-PCR protocol, produced the TCRbeta library. TCRdb redid the calling of the multiplex PCR reads with MiXCR, one entry per CDR3 protein. The repertoire holds some 200,000 distinct CDR3 sequences, with around 71% as singletons. The template was RNA from unsorted bulk tissue.

The sequencing sample was made of lung tumor tissue. The source is a man in his 60s with non-small cell lung cancer. The gene calls are TRBV20-1 and TRBJ2-3, with 8 bases aligning to TRBD2. The CDR3 here is CSAASAGGTDTQYF. CDR3 coding DNA: TGCAGTGCTGCCTCAGCGGGGGGCACAGATACGCAGTATTTT.